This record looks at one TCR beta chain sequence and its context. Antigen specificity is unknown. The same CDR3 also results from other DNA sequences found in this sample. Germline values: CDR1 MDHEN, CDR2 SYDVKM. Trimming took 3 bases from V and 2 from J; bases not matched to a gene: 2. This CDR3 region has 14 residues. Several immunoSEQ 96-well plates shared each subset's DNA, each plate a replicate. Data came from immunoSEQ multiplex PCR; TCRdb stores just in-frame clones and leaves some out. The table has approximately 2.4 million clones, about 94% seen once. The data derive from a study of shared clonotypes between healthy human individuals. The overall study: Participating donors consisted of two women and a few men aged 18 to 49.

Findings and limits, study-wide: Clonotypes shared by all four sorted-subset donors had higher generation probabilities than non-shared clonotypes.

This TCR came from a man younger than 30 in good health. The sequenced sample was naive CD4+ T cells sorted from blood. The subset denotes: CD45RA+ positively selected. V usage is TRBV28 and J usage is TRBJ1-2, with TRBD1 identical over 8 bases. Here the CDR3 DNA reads TGTGCCAGCAGTTTGTGGACAGGGAACTATGGCTACACCTTC. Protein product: CASSLWTGNYGYTF.